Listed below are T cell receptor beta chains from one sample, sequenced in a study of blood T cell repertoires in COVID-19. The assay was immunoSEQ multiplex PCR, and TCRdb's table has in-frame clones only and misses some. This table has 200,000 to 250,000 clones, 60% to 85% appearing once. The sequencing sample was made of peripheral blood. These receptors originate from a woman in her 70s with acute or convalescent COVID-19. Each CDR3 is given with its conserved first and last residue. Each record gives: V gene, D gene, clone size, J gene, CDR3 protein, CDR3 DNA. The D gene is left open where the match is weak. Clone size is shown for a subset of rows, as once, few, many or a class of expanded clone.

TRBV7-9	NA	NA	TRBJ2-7	CASSYDRYEQYF	TGTGCCAGCAGCTATGACAGGTACGAGCAGTACTTC
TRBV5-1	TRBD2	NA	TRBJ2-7	CASSVGSRLAGDLQYF	TGCGCCAGCAGCGTGGGGAGTCGGCTAGCGGGGGACCTGCAGTACTTC
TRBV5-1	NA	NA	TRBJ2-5	CASSGDSRGGTQYF	TGCGCCAGCAGCGGGGATAGCCGGGGAGGGACCCAGTACTTC
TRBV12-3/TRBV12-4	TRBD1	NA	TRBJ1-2	CASSPGTVYGYTF	TGTGCCAGCAGCCCTGGGACAGTCTACGGCTACACCTTC
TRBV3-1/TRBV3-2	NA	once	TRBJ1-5	CASSQGLQNDNQPQHF	TGTGCCAGCAGCCAAGGGTTACAGAACGACAATCAGCCCCAGCATTTT
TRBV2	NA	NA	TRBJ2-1	CASSETTTGEQFF	TGTGCCAGCAGTGAAACAACTACGGGTGAGCAGTTCTTC
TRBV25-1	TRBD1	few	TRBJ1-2	CASSEGQGYGYTF	TGTGCCAGCAGTGAGGGACAGGGGTATGGCTACACCTTC
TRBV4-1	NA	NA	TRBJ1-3	CASSQDPGESSGNTIYF	TGCGCCAGCAGCCAAGATCCTGGGGAGTCCTCTGGAAACACCATATATTTT
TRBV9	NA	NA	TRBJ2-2	CASSVASIDTGELFF	TGTGCCAGCAGCGTAGCTTCTATTGATACCGGGGAGCTGTTTTTT
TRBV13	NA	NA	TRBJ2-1	CASSSRLVGNEQFF	TGTGCCAGCAGCAGTAGACTAGTGGGGAATGAGCAGTTCTTC
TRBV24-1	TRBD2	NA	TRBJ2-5	CATSDLGGTSGQETQYF	TGTGCCACCAGTGATTTGGGGGGGACTAGCGGACAAGAGACCCAGTACTTC
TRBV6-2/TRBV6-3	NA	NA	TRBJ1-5	CASSPASGVSNQPQHF	TGTGCCAGCAGTCCCGCGAGCGGGGTTAGCAATCAGCCCCAGCATTTT
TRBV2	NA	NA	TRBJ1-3	CASSESLQFSSIYF	TGTGCCAGCAGTGAATCGTTGCAGTTTTCCTCCATATATTTT
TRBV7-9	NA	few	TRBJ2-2	CASSFGAGELFF	TGTGCCAGCAGCTTCGGGGCCGGGGAGCTGTTTTTT
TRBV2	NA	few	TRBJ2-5	CASRGNGGGETQYF	TGTGCCAGCAGGGGGAATGGAGGAGGAGAGACCCAGTACTTC
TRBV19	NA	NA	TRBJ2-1	CASDAPRGAGSYNEQFF	TGTGCCAGTGACGCTCCTCGGGGGGCCGGGTCCTACAATGAGCAGTTCTTC
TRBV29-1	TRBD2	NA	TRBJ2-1	CSVRSRGGYINEQFF	TGCAGCGTGAGGTCTCGCGGGGGGTATATCAATGAGCAGTTCTTC
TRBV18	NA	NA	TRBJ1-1	CASSPARGTMNTEAFF	TGTGCCAGCTCACCCGCCAGGGGAACGATGAACACTGAAGCTTTCTTT
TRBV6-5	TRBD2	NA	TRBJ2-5	CASSYPGGQETQYF	TGTGCCAGCAGTTACCCGGGGGGCCAAGAGACCCAGTACTTC
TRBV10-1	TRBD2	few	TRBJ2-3	CASSDWGQAGAWDTQYF	TGCGCCAGCAGTGATTGGGGTCAAGCGGGGGCCTGGGATACGCAGTATTTT
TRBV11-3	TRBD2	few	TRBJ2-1	CASSLAGSGGRNEQFF	TGTGCCAGCAGCTTAGCTGGGAGCGGGGGAAGGAATGAGCAGTTCTTC
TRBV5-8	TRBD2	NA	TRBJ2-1	CASSWGGKNEQFF	TGTGCCAGCAGCTGGGGGGGGAAGAATGAGCAGTTCTTC
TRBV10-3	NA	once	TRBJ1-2	CAIRPGESYGYTF	TGTGCCATCAGACCGGGGGAGAGCTATGGCTACACCTTC
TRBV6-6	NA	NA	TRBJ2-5	CASSSPSPETQYF	TGTGCCAGCAGTTCCCCCTCCCCGGAGACCCAGTACTTC
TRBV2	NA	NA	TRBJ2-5	CASSEGVLQETQYF	TGTGCCAGCAGTGAAGGAGTCCTTCAAGAGACCCAGTACTTC
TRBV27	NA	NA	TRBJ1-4	CASRLNSRGVGEKLFF	TGTGCCAGCAGACTCAACTCCAGGGGTGTAGGTGAAAAACTGTTTTTT
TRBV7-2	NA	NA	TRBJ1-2	CASSHDMSSNYGYTF	TGTGCCAGCAGCCATGACATGAGTTCTAACTATGGCTACACCTTC
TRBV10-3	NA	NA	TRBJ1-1	CAISEFSQGNTEAFF	TGTGCCATCAGTGAGTTCTCACAGGGAAACACTGAAGCTTTCTTT
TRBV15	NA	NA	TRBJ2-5	CATSRPSETQYF	TGTGCCACCAGCAGACCGTCGGAGACCCAGTACTTC
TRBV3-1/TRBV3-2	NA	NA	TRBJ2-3	CASSLALGSHTDTQYF	TGTGCCAGCAGCCTAGCCTTAGGCAGCCACACAGATACGCAGTATTTT
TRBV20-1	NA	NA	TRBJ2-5	CSASSPTEGATQYF	TGCAGTGCTAGTAGTCCAACCGAGGGAGCGACCCAGTACTTC
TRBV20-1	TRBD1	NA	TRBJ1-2	CSTPTGDGYTF	TGCAGTACCCCGACAGGGGATGGCTACACCTTC
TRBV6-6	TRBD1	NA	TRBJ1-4	CASRPTQGATNEKLFF	TGTGCCAGCAGACCCACCCAGGGGGCAACTAATGAAAAACTGTTTTTT
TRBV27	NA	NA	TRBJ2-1	CASSLRQASYNEQFF	TGTGCCAGCAGTTTACGACAGGCCTCCTACAATGAGCAGTTCTTC
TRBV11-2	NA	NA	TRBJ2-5	CASSLVEETQYF	TGTGCCAGCAGCTTAGTCGAAGAGACCCAGTACTTC
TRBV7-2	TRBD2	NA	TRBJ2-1	CASSLFRTSGGDNEQFF	TGTGCCAGCAGCCTCTTTCGGACTAGCGGGGGGGACAATGAGCAGTTCTTC
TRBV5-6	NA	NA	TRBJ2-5	CASRRGQETQYF	TGTGCCAGCAGAAGGGGCCAAGAGACCCAGTACTTC
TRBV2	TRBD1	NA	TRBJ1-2	CASRASIDRVDDTF	TGTGCCAGCAGGGCAAGCATTGACAGGGTTGATGACACCTTC
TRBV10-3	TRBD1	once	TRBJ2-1	CAIAAGTGGYNEQFF	TGTGCCATCGCCGCCGGGACAGGGGGCTACAATGAGCAGTTCTTC
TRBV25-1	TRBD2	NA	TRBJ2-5	CASSEWEGGAKETQYF	TGTGCCAGCAGTGAATGGGAGGGTGGGGCCAAAGAGACCCAGTACTTC
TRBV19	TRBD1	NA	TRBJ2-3	CASRNRGQGTSTDTQYF	TGTGCCAGTAGAAATAGGGGGCAGGGCACTAGCACAGATACGCAGTATTTT
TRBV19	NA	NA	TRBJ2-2	CASSIVGTATGELFF	TGTGCCAGTAGTATAGTAGGAACAGCCACCGGGGAGCTGTTTTTT
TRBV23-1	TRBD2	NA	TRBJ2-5	CASSQPGGRETQYF	TGCGCCAGCAGTCAGCCGGGGGGGAGAGAGACCCAGTACTTC
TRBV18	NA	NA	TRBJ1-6	CASSPSRTEYNSPLHF	TGTGCCAGCTCACCGAGCCGGACAGAGTATAATTCACCCCTCCACTTT
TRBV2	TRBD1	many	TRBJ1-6	CASSPGQNSPLHF	TGTGCCAGCAGCCCGGGACAGAATTCACCCCTCCACTTT
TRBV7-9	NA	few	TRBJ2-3	CASSLGGGGPGDTQYF	TGTGCCAGCAGCTTAGGAGGCGGCGGTCCAGGGGATACGCAGTATTTT
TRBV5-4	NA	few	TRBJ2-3	CASSLGFRQTDTQYF	TGTGCCAGCAGCTTGGGATTTCGACAGACAGATACGCAGTATTTT
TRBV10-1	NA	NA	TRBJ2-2	CASSERGDGVGELFF	TGCGCCAGCAGTGAGCGAGGCGATGGAGTAGGGGAGCTGTTTTTT
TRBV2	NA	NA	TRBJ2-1	CASSRADNTYNEQFF	TGTGCCAGCAGCCGAGCGGATAACACCTACAATGAGCAGTTCTTC
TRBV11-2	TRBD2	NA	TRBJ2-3	CASSSTGTRGTDTQYF	TGTGCCAGCAGCTCAACCGGGACTAGGGGCACAGATACGCAGTATTTT
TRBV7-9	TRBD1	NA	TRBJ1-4	CASSSGTGGIDNEKLFF	TGTGCCAGCAGCTCTGGTACAGGGGGCATCGATAATGAAAAACTGTTTTTT